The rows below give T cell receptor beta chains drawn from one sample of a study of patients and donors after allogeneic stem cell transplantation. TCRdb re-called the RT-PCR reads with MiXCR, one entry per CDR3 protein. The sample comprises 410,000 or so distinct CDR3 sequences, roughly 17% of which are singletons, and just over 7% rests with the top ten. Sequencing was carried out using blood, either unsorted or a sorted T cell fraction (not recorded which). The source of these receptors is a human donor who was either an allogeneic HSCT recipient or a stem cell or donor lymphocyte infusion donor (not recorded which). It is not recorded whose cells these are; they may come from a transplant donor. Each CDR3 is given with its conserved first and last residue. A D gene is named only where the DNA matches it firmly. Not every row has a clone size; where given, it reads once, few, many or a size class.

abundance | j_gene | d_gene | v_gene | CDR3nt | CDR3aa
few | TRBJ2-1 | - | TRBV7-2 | TGTGCCAGCACCAGGGACTCCTGGGACAATGAGCAGTTCTTC | CASTRDSWDNEQFF
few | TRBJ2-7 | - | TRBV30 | TGTGCCTGGAGTGACGCCGGACCCTACGAGCAGTACTTC | CAWSDAGPYEQYF
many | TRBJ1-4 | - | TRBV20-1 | TGCAGTGCTAGAGTGGGGGGAAAGGGTGAAAAACTGTTTTTT | CSARVGGKGEKLFF
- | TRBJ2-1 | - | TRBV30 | TGTGCCTGGAGACCGAAAGGGGGGACCCAGTACAATGAGCAGTTCTTC | CAWRPKGGTQYNEQFF
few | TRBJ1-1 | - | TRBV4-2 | TGTGCCAGCAGCCAAGACTCCGTTCAGCAGGAGGTGGCTTTCTTT | CASSQDSVQQEVAFF
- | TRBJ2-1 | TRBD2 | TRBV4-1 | TGCGCCAGCAGCCTACGGGAGGCGGTACCCCGTGAGCAGTTCTTC | CASSLREAVPREQFF
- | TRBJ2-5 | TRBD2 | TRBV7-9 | TGTGCCAGCAGCTCCTTCGGGGGGCAAGAGACCCAGTACTTC | CASSSFGGQETQYF
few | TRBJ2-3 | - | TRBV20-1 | TGCAGTGCCCAGACTAGTACTGGCCGCACAGATACGCAGTATTTT | CSAQTSTGRTDTQYF
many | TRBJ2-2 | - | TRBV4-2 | TGTGCCAGCAGCCAAGAGGTTTTCACCGGGGAGCTGTTTTTT | CASSQEVFTGELFF
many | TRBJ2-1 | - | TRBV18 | TGTGCCAGCTCACCCTCAAAGGGACCGGGGGCCTACAATGAGCAGTTCTTC | CASSPSKGPGAYNEQFF
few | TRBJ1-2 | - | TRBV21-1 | TGTGCCAGCAGCAAAATGTGGCTGAGCGGCGGATATGGCTACACCTTC | CASSKMWLSGGYGYTF
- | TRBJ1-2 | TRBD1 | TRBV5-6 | TGTGCCAGCAGCGGGGACAGGGGCTTCTATGGCTACACCTTC | CASSGDRGFYGYTF
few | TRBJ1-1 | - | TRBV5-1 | TGCGCCAGCAGCATGTCCGCTGCGAACACTGAAGCTTTCTTT | CASSMSAANTEAFF
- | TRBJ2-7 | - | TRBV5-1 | TGCGCCAGCAGCCCGGACAGTATTCCCTACGAGCAGTACTTC | CASSPDSIPYEQYF
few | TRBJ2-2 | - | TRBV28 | TGTGCCAGCATTCGGGACACCGGGGAGCTGTTTTTT | CASIRDTGELFF
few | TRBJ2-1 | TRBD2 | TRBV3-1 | TGTGCCAGCAGCCAAATGTCCGGACTAGCGGGGTTTAAAGTCCAGTTCTTC | CASSQMSGLAGFKVQFF
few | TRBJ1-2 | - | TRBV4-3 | TGCGCCAGCAGCCAGAAACAGTCTAACTATGGCTACACCTTC | CASSQKQSNYGYTF